Listed below are T cell receptor beta chains from one sample, sequenced in a study of cytomegalovirus exposure and HLA in healthy donors. Using immunoSEQ multiplex PCR, the repertoire was profiled, and TCRdb retains in-frame clones only, with some absent. The sample lists about 160,000 clones, roughly three quarters occurring once. Sequenced: PBMCs. The receptors come from a man younger than 30 in good health and CMV-seropositive. CDR3s include the opening cysteine and the closing phenylalanine or tryptophan. Each record gives: J gene, clone size, D gene, V gene, CDR3 protein, CDR3 DNA. The D gene is left open where the match is weak. A row's size may be missing; if present it is once, few, many or a size class.

>TRBJ1-2|.|.|TRBV7-9
CASSRSDAPLGYTF
TGTGCCAGCAGCCGGTCCGATGCGCCGCTAGGCTACACCTTC
>TRBJ1-5|once|TRBD1|TRBV9
CASSLTGVVEPQHF
TGTGCCAGCAGCCTCACAGGGGTTGTGGAGCCCCAGCATTTT
>TRBJ1-1|.|TRBD1|TRBV30
CAWSTGVRTEAFF
TGTGCCTGGAGTACAGGGGTTCGGACTGAAGCTTTTTTT
>TRBJ1-5|.|.|TRBV7-6
CASSLNPYSNQPQHF
TGTGCCAGCAGCTTAAACCCCTATAGCAATCAGCCCCAGCATTTT
>TRBJ2-3|.|TRBD1|TRBV19
CASSTRQGGDTQYF
TGTGCCAGTAGTACCCGACAGGGGGGAGATACGCAGTATTTT
>TRBJ1-5|.|.|TRBV6-5
CASSQGRDQPQHF
TGTGCCAGCAGTCAGGGTAGGGATCAGCCCCAGCATTTT
>TRBJ2-7|.|.|TRBV7-9
CSSSLSQGLNYEQYF
TGTTCCAGCAGCTTATCACAGGGATTAAACTACGAGCAGTACTTC
>TRBJ2-3|once|.|TRBV6-5
CASSWRQTDTQYF
TGTGCCAGCAGCTGGCGGCAGACAGATACGCAGTATTTT
>TRBJ2-7|few|.|TRBV2
CASSEWQGNEQYF
TGTGCCAGCAGTGAATGGCAGGGAAACGAGCAGTACTTC
>TRBJ2-1|.|.|TRBV5-6
CASSLGYHGDEQFF
TGTGCCAGCAGCTTGGGATACCACGGGGATGAGCAGTTCTTC
>TRBJ2-7|.|.|TRBV10-3
CAISESDPLSYEQYF
TGTGCCATCAGTGAGTCCGATCCACTCTCCTACGAGCAGTACTTC
>TRBJ2-7|.|TRBD2|TRBV5-6
CASSSPGGAGEQYF
TGTGCCAGCAGTTCGCCGGGGGGAGCGGGCGAGCAGTACTTC
>TRBJ1-4|.|.|TRBV19
CASSISRGEKLFF
TGTGCCAGTAGTATCTCAAGGGGCGAAAAACTGTTTTTT
>TRBJ2-2|.|TRBD2|TRBV19
CASSISLAGAANTGELFF
TGTGCCAGTAGTATAAGCCTAGCGGGGGCCGCGAACACCGGGGAGCTGTTTTTT
>TRBJ1-2|.|TRBD1|TRBV13
CASSGRDRAGYTF
TGTGCCAGCAGCGGCCGGGACAGGGCTGGCTACACCTTC
>TRBJ1-2|.|TRBD1|TRBV29-1
CSVDPSDRGSIYGYTF
TGCAGCGTTGATCCATCTGACAGGGGCTCTATCTATGGCTACACCTTC
>TRBJ2-2|.|TRBD1|TRBV6-1
CASSEAGTGNTGELFF
TGTGCCAGCAGTGAAGCGGGGACAGGGAACACCGGGGAGCTGTTTTTT
>TRBJ1-2|.|.|TRBV9
CASSSRQHRDGYTF
TGTGCCAGCAGCTCCCGCCAACACAGGGATGGCTACACCTTC
>TRBJ1-1|.|TRBD1|TRBV5-6
CASRSGQEEAFF
TGTGCCAGCAGATCGGGACAGGAGGAAGCTTTCTTT
>TRBJ1-5|.|.|TRBV25-1
CASSEPGRVQPQHF
TGTGCCAGCAGTGAGCCGGGGAGGGTCCAGCCCCAGCATTTT
>TRBJ2-7|.|TRBD2|TRBV4-2
CASSQDATSGSREQYF
TGTGCCAGCAGCCAGGATGCGACTAGCGGGAGCAGGGAGCAGTACTTC
>TRBJ2-7|.|TRBD1|TRBV27
CASSRGQGSSSNYEQYF
TGTGCCAGCAGTCGGGGACAGGGGTCCTCGTCCAACTACGAGCAGTACTTC
>TRBJ1-6|.|.|TRBV7-2
CASSLAKGPGDRPLHF
TGTGCCAGCAGCTTAGCGAAGGGGCCTGGGGATCGACCCCTCCACTTT
>TRBJ2-6|once|.|TRBV2
CASSMSSGANVLTF
TGTGCCAGCAGTATGAGCTCTGGGGCCAACGTCCTGACTTTC
>TRBJ1-4|.|TRBD1|TRBV9
CASSVDRAHGEKLFF
TGTGCCAGCAGCGTCGACAGGGCCCATGGGGAAAAACTGTTTTTT
>TRBJ1-1|few|TRBD1|TRBV7-8
CASSFTIEGALTEAFF
TGTGCCAGCAGCTTCACGATCGAGGGGGCATTAACTGAAGCTTTCTTT
>TRBJ2-7|once|.|TRBV7-2
CASSPKGVAGYEQYF
TGTGCCAGCAGCCCAAAGGGGGTAGCCGGGTACGAGCAGTACTTC
>TRBJ1-6|.|.|TRBV7-8
CASSPSGGLASPLHF
TGTGCCAGCAGCCCTAGTGGGGGGTTGGCTTCACCCCTCCACTTT
>TRBJ2-7|.|.|TRBV7-2
CASSLGPWPTYEQYF
TGTGCTAGCAGCTTAGGTCCTTGGCCGACCTACGAGCAGTACTTC
>TRBJ2-7|.|TRBD2|TRBV10-3
CAISEFVGGSYEQYF
TGTGCCATCAGTGAGTTTGTGGGGGGGTCCTACGAGCAGTACTTC
>TRBJ2-7|.|.|TRBV18
CASSPPDRYEQYF
TGTGCCAGCTCACCACCGGACAGATACGAGCAGTACTTC
>TRBJ2-5|.|.|TRBV5-1
CASSSRQETQYF
TGCGCCAGCAGCTCCCGTCAAGAGACCCAGTACTTC
>TRBJ2-7|.|TRBD1|TRBV14
CASSRRTGTYEQYF
TGTGCCAGCAGCCGGAGGACAGGTACCTACGAGCAGTACTTC
>TRBJ2-7|.|TRBD1|TRBV6-5
CASSPHRGRYEQYF
TGTGCCAGCAGTCCACACAGGGGAAGATACGAGCAGTACTTC
>TRBJ1-2|.|.|TRBV10-1
CASSESSYGYTF
TGCGCCAGCAGTGAGTCCAGCTATGGCTACACCTTC
>TRBJ1-4|.|TRBD1|TRBV6-6
CASSYRQGGINEKLFF
TGTGCCAGCAGTTACAGACAGGGGGGAATTAATGAAAAACTGTTTTTT
>TRBJ1-1|.|.|TRBV4-1
CASSQLGEGEAFF
TGCGCCAGCAGCCAATTAGGGGAGGGTGAAGCTTTCTTT
>TRBJ1-2|.|.|TRBV29-1
CSVVFLNSGYTF
TGCAGCGTTGTATTTTTAAATTCGGGCTACACCTTC
>TRBJ2-2|.|.|TRBV27
CASSIGTVNPTGELFF
TGTGCCAGCAGTATCGGGACTGTGAACCCCACCGGGGAGCTGTTTTTT
>TRBJ2-7|.|.|TRBV4-1
CASSQGTVGALTREQYF
TGCGCCAGCAGCCAAGGTACAGTTGGCGCTTTGACCCGCGAGCAGTACTTC
>TRBJ2-3|.|.|TRBV14
CASSQDWGASTDTQYF
TGTGCCAGCAGCCAAGATTGGGGAGCGAGCACAGATACGCAGTATTTT
>TRBJ1-2|.|TRBD1|TRBV19
CASSMRGQSYGYTF
TGTGCCAGTAGTATGAGGGGGCAGAGCTATGGCTACACCTTC